This T cell receptor beta chain came from a study of blood T cell repertoires in COVID-19. The table came from immunoSEQ multiplex PCR; TCRdb's copy has only in-frame clones and leaves some out. The sample shows about 170,000 clones, roughly 80% of them seen only once. CDR3 length equals 14 residues. Germline trimming cut 4 bases from V and 2 bases from J; bases unmatched to any gene: 3. Germline CDR1 reads MNHEY; CDR2 reads SMNVEV (reference sequence). This chain joins TRBV27 and TRBJ1-2; TRBD1 matches 8 bases. This receptor was obtained from a woman aged 50 to 60 who had recovered from COVID-19. The material sequenced was PBMCs or T cells enriched from blood (not recorded which). DNA of the CDR3: TGTGCCAGCAGTTACAGGGACAGGAACTATGGCTACACCTTC. This encodes CASSYRDRNYGYTF.